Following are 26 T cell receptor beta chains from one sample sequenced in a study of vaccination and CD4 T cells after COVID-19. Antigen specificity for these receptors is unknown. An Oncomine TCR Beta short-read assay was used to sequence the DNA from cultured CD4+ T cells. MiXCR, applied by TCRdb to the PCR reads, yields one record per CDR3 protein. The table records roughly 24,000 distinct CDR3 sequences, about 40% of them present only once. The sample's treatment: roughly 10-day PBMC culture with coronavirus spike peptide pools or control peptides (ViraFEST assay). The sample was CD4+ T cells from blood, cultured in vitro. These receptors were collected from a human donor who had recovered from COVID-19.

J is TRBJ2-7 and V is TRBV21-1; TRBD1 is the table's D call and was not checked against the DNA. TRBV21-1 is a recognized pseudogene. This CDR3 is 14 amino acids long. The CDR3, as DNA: TGTGCCAGCAGTATCATCGGACAGGGGCGCGAGCAGTACTTC. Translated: CASSIIGQGREQYF.

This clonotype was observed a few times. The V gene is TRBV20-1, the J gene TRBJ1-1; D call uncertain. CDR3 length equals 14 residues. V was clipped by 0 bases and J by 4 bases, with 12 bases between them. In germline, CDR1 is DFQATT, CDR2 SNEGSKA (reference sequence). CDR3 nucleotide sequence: TGCAGTGCTAGAGAACGTACCCGGGGCACTGAAGCTTTCTTT. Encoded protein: CSARERTRGTEAFF.

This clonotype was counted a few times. DNA of the CDR3: TGTGCCAGCAGCCTCGACACGGGCAATCAGCCCCAGCATTTT. Its translation: CASSLDTGNQPQHF. The chain carries TRBV7-2 and TRBJ1-5; D is unresolved. CDR3 size: 14 residues. Trimming stripped 5 bases from V and 2 bases from J, with 10 bases between. Germline CDR1 SGHTA, CDR2 FQGNSA.

Written as DNA, the CDR3 is TGTGCCAGCAGGCAACGCGGGACGGCCGGTGACACAGATACGCAGTATTTT. As protein: CASRQRGTAGDTDTQYF. The chain combines TRBV28 with TRBJ2-3; possible D gene TRBD2, 6 bases. In germline, CDR1 is MDHEN, CDR2 SYDVKM. This CDR3 spans 17 amino acids. Between the trimmed V and J ends, which lost 6 bases and 2 bases, there was a span of 21 bases. Combining the CDR3 with reference TRBV28 and TRBJ2-3 gives the whole variable domain DVKVTQSSRYLVKRTGEKVFLECVQDMDHENMFWYRQDPGLGLRLIYFSYDVKMKEKGDIPEGYSVSREKKERFSLILESASTNQTSMYLCASRQRGTAGDTDTQYFGPGTRLTVL.

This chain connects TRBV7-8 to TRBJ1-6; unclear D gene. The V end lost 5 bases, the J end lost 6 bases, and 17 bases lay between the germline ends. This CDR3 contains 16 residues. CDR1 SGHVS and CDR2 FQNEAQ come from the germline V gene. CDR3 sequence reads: CASSTRSSPSNSPLHF. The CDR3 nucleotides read TGTGCCAGCAGCACGCGCTCGTCACCATCTAATTCACCCCTCCACTTT.

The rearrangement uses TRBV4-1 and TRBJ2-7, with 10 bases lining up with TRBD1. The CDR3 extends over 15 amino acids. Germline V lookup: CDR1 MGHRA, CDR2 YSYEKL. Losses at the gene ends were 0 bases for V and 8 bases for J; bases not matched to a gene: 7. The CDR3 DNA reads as TGCGCCAGCAGCCAAGATATATGGACAGGGGGTCAGCAGTACTTC. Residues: CASSQDIWTGGQQYF.

CDR3 protein: CASSLGRSGANVLTF. The CDR3 nucleotides are TGTGCCAGCAGCTTGGGTCGCTCTGGGGCCAACGTCCTGACTTTC. The chain links TRBV5-5 to TRBJ2-6; D ambiguous. V was shortened by 0 bases and J by 0 bases, with 4 bases between the two germline ends. The CDR3 has 15 residues. Germline V gene lookup returns CDR1 SGHKS and CDR2 YYEKEE (reference sequence).

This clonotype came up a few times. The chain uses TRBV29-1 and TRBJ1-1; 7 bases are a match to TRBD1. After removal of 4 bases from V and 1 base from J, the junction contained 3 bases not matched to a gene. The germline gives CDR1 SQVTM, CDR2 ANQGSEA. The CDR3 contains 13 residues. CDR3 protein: CSVGQGPNTEAFF. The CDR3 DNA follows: TGCAGCGTTGGACAGGGACCGAACACTGAAGCTTTCTTT.

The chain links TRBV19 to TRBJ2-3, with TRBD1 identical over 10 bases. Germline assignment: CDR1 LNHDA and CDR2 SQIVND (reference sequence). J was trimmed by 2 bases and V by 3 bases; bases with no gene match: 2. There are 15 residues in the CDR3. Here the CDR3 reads CASSMGQGLTDTQYF. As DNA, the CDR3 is TGTGCCAGTAGTATGGGACAGGGGCTCACAGATACGCAGTATTTT.

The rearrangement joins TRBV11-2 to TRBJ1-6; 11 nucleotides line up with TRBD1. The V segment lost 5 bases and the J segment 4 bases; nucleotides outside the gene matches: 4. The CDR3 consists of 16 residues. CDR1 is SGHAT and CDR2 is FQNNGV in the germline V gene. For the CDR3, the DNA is TGTGCCAGCAGCCGTGGGACAGGGGGTTATAATTCACCCCTCCACTTT. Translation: CASSRGTGGYNSPLHF.

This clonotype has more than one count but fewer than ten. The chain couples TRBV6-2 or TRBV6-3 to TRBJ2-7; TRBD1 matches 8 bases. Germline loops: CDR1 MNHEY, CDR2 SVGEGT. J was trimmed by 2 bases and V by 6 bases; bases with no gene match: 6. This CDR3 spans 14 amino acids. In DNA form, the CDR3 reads TGTGCCAGCAGATCGGACAGGGACCCCTACGAGCAGTACTTC. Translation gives CASRSDRDPYEQYF.

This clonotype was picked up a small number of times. Written as DNA, the CDR3 is TGTGCCAGCAGTTTCGGCGACTATGGCTACACCTTC. Translation: CASSFGDYGYTF. The gene calls are TRBV12-3 or TRBV12-4 and TRBJ1-2; D unclear. The CDR3 sequence is 12 residues long. V was clipped by 3 bases and J by 3 bases, with 5 bases between them.

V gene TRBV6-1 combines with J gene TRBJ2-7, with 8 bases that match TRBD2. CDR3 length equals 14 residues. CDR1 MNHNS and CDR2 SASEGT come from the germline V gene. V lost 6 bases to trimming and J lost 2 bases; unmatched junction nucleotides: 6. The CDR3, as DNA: TGTGCCAGCAGAAGACTAGCGCCAACCTACGAGCAGTACTTC. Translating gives CASRRLAPTYEQYF.

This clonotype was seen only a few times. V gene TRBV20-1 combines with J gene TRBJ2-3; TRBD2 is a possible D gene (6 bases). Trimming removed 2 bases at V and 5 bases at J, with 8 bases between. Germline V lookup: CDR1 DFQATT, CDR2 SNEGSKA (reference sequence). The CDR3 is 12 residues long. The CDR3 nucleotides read TGCAGTGCTAGAACCGGGGGAGATACGCAGTATTTT. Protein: CSARTGGDTQYF.

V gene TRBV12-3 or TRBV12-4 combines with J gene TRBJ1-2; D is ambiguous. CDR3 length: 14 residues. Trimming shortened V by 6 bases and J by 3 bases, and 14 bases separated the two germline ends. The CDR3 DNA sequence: TGTGCCAGCAGCTTAACGGGGAGACACTATGGCTACACCTTC. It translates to CASSLTGRHYGYTF.

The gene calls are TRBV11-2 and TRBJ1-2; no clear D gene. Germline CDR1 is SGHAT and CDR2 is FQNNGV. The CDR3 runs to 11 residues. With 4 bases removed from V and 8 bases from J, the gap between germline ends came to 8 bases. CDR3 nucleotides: TGTGCCAGCAGCTCGACCGTGGGCTACACCTTC. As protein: CASSSTVGYTF.

CDR3 coding DNA: TGTGCCAGCAGTTCGGCCTCCTATGGGCCGGGAGAGCTGTTTTTT. Translating it yields CASSSASYGPGELFF. The rearrangement uses TRBV12-3 or TRBV12-4 and TRBJ2-2; TRBD2 is a possible D gene (5 bases). The CDR3 loop spans 15 amino acids. V lost 4 bases, J lost 11 bases, and 20 bases lay in between.

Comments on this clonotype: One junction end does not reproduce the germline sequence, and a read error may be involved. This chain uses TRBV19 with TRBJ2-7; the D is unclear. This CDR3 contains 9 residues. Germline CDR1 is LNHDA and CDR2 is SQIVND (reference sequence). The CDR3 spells CASRHRTTF. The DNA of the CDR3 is TGTGCCAGTAGACACCGGACCACCTTC.

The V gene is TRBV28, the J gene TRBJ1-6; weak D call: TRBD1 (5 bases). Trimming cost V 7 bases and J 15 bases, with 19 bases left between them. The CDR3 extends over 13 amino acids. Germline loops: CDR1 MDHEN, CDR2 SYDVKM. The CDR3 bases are TGTGCCAGCATGGGCAGCCTGAGGGGTAGCCTCCACTTT. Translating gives CASMGSLRGSLHF.

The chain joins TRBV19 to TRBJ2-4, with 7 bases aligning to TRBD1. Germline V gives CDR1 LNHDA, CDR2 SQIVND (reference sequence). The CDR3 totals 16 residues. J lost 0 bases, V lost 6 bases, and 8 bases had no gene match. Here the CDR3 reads CASSYRGEGAKNIQYF. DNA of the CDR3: TGTGCCAGTAGCTACAGGGGAGAGGGAGCCAAAAACATTCAGTACTTC.

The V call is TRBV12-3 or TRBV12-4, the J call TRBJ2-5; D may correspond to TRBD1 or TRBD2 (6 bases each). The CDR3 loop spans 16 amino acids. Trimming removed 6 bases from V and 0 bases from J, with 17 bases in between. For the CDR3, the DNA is TGTGCCAGCAGACCTACCGGGGGACACAACCAAGAGACCCAGTACTTC. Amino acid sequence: CASRPTGGHNQETQYF.

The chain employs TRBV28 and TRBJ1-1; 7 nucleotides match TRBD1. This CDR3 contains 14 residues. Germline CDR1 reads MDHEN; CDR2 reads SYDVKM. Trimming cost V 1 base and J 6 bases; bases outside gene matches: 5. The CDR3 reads CASSLSGQKAEAFF. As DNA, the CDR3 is TGTGCCAGCAGTTTATCGGGACAGAAGGCTGAAGCTTTCTTT.

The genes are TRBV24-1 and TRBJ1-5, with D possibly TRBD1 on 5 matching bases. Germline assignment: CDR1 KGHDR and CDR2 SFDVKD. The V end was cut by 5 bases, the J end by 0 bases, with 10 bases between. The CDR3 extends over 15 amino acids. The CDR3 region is CATSGGDVSNQPQHF. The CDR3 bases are TGTGCCACCAGTGGCGGGGACGTTAGCAATCAGCCCCAGCATTTT.

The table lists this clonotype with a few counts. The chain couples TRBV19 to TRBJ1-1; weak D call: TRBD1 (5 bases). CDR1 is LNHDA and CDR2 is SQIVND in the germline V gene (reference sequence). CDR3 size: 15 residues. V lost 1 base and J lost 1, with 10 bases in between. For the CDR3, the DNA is TGTGCCAGTAGTATAGGGCGGGGACCGAACACTGAAGCTTTCTTT. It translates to CASSIGRGPNTEAFF.

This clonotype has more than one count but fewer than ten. The CDR3: CASSPGGRGRALVTGELFF. CDR3 DNA sequence: TGTGCCAGCAGCCCCGGGGGGCGCGGGAGGGCCCTGGTCACCGGGGAGCTGTTTTTT. V is TRBV6-2 or TRBV6-3 and J is TRBJ2-2, with TRBD2 matching over 9 bases. The junction had 18 bases not matched to a gene; V was cut back by 6 bases and J by 4 bases. This CDR3 region has 19 residues. The V gene's germline CDR1 is MNHEY and CDR2 SVGEGT.

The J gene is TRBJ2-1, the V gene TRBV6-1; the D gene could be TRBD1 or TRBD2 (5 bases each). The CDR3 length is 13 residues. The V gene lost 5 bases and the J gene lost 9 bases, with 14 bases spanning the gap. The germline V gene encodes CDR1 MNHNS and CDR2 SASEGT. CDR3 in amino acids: CASSPGTGGEQFF. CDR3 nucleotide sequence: TGTGCCAGCAGTCCCGGGACCGGCGGTGAGCAGTTCTTC.